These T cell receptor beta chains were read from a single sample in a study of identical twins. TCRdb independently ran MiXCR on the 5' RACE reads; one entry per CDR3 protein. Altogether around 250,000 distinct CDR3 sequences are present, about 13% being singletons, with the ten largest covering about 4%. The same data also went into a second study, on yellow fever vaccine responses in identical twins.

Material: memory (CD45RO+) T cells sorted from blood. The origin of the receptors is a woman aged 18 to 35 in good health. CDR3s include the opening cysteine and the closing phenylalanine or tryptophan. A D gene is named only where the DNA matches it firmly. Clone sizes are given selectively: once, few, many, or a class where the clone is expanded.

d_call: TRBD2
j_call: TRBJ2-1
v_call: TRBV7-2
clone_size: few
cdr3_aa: CASSAFSGRDNEQFF
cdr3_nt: TGTGCCAGCAGCGCCTTTAGCGGGAGGGACAATGAGCAGTTCTTC

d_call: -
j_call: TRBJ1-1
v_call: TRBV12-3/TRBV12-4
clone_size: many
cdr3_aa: CASSFATEAFF
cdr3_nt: TGTGCCAGCAGTTTCGCCACTGAAGCTTTCTTT

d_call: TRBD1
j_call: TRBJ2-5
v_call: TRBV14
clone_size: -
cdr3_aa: CASSEWTGGEETQYF
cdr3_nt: TGTGCCAGCAGCGAATGGACAGGGGGCGAGGAGACCCAGTACTTC

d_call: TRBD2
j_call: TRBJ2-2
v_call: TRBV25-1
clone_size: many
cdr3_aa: CASQDGLENTGELFF
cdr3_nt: TGTGCCAGCCAAGACGGACTAGAGAACACCGGGGAGCTGTTTTTT

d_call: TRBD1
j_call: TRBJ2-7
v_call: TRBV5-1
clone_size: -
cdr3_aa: CASKLGDRVGEQYF
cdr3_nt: TGCGCCAGCAAGCTTGGGGACAGGGTTGGCGAGCAGTACTTC

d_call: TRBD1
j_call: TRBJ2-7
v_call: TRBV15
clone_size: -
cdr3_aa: CATSRDPGTGEREQYF
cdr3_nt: TGTGCCACCAGCAGGGACCCCGGGACAGGGGAACGCGAGCAGTACTTC

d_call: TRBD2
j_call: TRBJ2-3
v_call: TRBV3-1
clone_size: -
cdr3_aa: CASSRGGVTDTQYF
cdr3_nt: TGTGCCAGCAGCCGCGGGGGGGTCACAGATACGCAGTATTTT

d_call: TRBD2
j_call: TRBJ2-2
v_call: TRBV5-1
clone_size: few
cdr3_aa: CASSDSGIGELFF
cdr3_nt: TGCGCCAGCAGCGATAGCGGGATCGGGGAGCTGTTTTTT

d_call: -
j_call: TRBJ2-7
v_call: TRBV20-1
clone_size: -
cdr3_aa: CSATAQTPYEQYF
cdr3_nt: TGCAGTGCTACGGCGCAAACTCCCTACGAGCAGTACTTC

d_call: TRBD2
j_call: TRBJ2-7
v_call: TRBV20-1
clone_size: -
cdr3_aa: CSARSAGLAIHEQYF
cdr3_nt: TGCAGTGCTAGATCCGCGGGACTAGCGATCCACGAGCAGTACTTC

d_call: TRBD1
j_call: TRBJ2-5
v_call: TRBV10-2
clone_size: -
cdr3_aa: CASSGGQGQETQYF
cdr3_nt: TGCGCCAGCAGTGGAGGACAGGGCCAAGAGACCCAGTACTTC

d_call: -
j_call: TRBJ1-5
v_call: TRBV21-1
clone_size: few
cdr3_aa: CASSTQRLRNQPQHF
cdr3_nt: TGTGCCAGCAGCACCCAGCGCCTTAGGAATCAGCCCCAGCATTTT

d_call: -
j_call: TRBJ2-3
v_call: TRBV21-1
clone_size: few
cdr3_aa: CASSKDLQREGGTDTQYF
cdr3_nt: TGTGCCAGCAGCAAAGACCTTCAGCGGGAGGGCGGCACAGATACGCAGTATTTT

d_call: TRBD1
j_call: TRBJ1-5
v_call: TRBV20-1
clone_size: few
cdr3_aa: CSARGQGASSNQPQHF
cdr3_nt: TGCAGTGCTAGAGGACAGGGGGCGAGCAGCAATCAGCCCCAGCATTTT

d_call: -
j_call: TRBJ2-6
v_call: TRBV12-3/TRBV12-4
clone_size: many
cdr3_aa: CASSLGGAGSGANVLTF
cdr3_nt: TGTGCCAGCAGTTTAGGAGGGGCAGGCTCTGGGGCCAACGTCCTGACTTTC

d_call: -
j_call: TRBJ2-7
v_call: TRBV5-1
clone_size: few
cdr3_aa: CASRNGGYPYEQYF
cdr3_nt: TGCGCCAGTCGAAATGGGGGTTATCCCTACGAGCAGTACTTC

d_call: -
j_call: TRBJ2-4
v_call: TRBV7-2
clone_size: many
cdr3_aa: CASSSQGWANIQYF
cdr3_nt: TGTGCCAGCAGCTCACAGGGTTGGGCAAACATTCAGTACTTC

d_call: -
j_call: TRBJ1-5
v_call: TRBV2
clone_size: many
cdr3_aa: CASSVNSFNQPQHF
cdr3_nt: TGTGCCAGCAGTGTTAACTCCTTCAATCAGCCCCAGCATTTT

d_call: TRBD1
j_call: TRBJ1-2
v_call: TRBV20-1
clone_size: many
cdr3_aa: CSAGLGQGRNGYTF
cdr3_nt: TGCAGTGCTGGGTTGGGACAGGGTCGTAATGGCTACACCTTC

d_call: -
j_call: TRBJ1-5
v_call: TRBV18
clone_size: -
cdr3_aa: CASSPLIDQPQHF
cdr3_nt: TGTGCCAGCTCACCACTAATCGATCAGCCCCAGCATTTT

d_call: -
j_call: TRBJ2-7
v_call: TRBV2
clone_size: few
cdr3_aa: CAGSDGRYEQYF
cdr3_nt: TGTGCCGGTTCGGACGGCCGCTACGAGCAGTACTTC

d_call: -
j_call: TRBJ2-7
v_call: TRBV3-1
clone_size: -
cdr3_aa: CASTQERDSSTTHRTYEQYF
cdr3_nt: TGTGCCAGCACCCAAGAGCGAGACAGCTCTACTACCCATCGGACTTACGAGCAGTACTTC

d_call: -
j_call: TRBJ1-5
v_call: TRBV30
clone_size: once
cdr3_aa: CAWSESREQPQHF
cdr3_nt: TGTGCCTGGAGTGAGTCCAGGGAACAGCCCCAGCATTTT

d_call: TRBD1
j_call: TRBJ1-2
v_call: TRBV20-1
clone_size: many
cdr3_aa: CSAGQGYYGYTF
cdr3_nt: TGCAGTGCTGGACAGGGCTACTATGGCTACACCTTC

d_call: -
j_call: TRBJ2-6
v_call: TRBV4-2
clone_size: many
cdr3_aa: CASSQGISGANVLTF
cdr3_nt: TGTGCCAGCAGCCAAGGAATCTCTGGGGCCAACGTCCTGACTTTC

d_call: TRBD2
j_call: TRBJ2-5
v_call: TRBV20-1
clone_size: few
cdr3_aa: CSARPLAEQETQYF
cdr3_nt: TGCAGCGCTAGACCACTAGCGGAGCAAGAGACCCAGTACTTC

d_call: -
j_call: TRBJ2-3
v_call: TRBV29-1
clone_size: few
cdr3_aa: CSVKQSTSTDTQYF
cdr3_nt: TGCAGCGTGAAGCAGTCAACTAGCACAGATACGCAGTATTTT